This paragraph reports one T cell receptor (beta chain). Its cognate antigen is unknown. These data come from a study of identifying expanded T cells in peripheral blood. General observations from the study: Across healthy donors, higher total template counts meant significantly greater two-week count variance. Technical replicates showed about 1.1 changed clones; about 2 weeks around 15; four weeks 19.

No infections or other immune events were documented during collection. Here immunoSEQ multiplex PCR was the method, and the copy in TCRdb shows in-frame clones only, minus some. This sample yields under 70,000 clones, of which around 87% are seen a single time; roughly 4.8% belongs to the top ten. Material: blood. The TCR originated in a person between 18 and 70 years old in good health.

This CDR3 is CASSLRSGGNTGELFF. The CDR3 region has the DNA TGTGCCAGCAGCTTAAGAAGCGGGGGGAACACCGGGGAGCTGTTTTTT. The rearrangement uses TRBV7-3 and TRBJ2-2; 8 nucleotides align to TRBD2. The CDR3 sequence is 16 residues long. The germline gives CDR1 SGHTA, CDR2 FQGTGA. Trimming cost V 1 base and J 1 base; bases outside gene matches: 2.